What follows is one TCR beta chain and its context. As processed by the authors: Reference gene primers were amplified, and this amplification served to estimate nucleated cell counts. Repertoires were generated with immunoSEQ multiplex PCR, while TCRdb's copy carries only in-frame clones and drops some. That table gives V, J and clone size, and the DNA gave D and trimming. Of about 670,000 clones listed, around 90% are singletons. V lost 4 bases and J lost 3, with 9 bases in between. Germline CDR1 is SGHTA and CDR2 is FQGTGA. The CDR3 covers 13 residues. The data originate from a study of blood T cell repertoires in COVID-19. Across the study: Specimens from acute and convalescent COVID-19 originated in the United States, Italy and Spain. Sources were T cells, B-cell-depleted T cells, or PBMCs; the material itself was cDNA or gDNA.

This sequence joins TRBV7-3 and TRBJ1-2; D is unresolved. The sample comprised peripheral blood. The receptor was derived from a woman between 18 and 29 years old with acute or convalescent COVID-19. The CDR3 coding sequence is TGTGCCAGCAGCTCCGCGGGGTACTATGGCTACACCTTC. Translated, it gives CASSSAGYYGYTF.